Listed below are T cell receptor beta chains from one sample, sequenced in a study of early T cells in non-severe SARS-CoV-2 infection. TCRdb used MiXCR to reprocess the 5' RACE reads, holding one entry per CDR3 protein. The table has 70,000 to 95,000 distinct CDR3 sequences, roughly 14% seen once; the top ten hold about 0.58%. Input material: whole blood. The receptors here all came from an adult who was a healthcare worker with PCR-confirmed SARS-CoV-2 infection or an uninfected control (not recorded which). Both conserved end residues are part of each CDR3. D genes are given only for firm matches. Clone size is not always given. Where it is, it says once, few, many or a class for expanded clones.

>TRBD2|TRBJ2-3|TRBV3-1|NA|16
CASSPSGAFSTDTQYF
TGTGCCAGCAGCCCCAGCGGGGCGTTTAGCACAGATACGCAGTATTTT
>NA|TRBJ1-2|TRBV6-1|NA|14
CASTLDSSVDGYTF
TGTGCCAGCACCCTAGACAGTTCAGTAGATGGCTACACCTTC
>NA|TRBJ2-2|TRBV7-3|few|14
CASSLIPSPGELFF
TGTGCCAGCAGCTTAATCCCCAGCCCCGGGGAGCTGTTTTTT
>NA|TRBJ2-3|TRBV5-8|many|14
CASSWQEGPDTQYF
TGTGCCAGCAGCTGGCAAGAGGGTCCAGATACGCAGTATTTT
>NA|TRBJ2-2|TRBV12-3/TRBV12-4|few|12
CASSVAPGELFF
TGTGCCAGCAGCGTGGCGCCCGGGGAGCTGTTTTTT
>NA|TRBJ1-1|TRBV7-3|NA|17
CASSLKQQYETNTEAFF
TGTGCCAGCAGCTTAAAGCAACAATACGAGACGAACACTGAAGCTTTCTTT
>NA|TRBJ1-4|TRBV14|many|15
CASSLRGLDNEKLFF
TGTGCCAGCAGCCTCCGGGGCCTCGATAATGAAAAACTGTTTTTT
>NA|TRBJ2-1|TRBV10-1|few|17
CASSESNAGTGYNEQFF
TGCGCCAGCAGTGAGTCGAATGCGGGGACGGGATACAATGAGCAGTTCTTC
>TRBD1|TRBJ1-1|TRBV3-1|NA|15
CASSQADRGRTEAFF
TGTGCCAGCAGCCAAGCTGACAGGGGACGGACTGAAGCTTTCTTT
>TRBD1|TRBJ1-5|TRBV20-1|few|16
CSARDWGTGGPQPQHF
TGCAGTGCTAGAGATTGGGGGACAGGGGGCCCTCAGCCCCAGCATTTT
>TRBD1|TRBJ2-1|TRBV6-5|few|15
CASRRTGGAYNEQFF
TGTGCCAGCAGACGAACAGGGGGAGCCTACAATGAGCAGTTCTTC
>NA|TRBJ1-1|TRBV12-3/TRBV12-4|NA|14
CASSPGPLGTEAFF
TGTGCCAGCAGCCCGGGACCTTTGGGCACTGAAGCTTTCTTT
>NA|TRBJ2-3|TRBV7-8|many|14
CASSFTRATDTQYF
TGTGCCAGCAGCTTTACTCGTGCCACAGATACGCAGTATTTT
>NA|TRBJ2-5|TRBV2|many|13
CASRRGGRETQYF
TGTGCCAGCAGGAGGGGGGGACGAGAGACCCAGTACTTC
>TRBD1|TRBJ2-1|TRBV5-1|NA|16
CASSWRGQETYNEQFF
TGCGCCAGCAGCTGGAGGGGACAGGAGACCTACAATGAGCAGTTCTTC
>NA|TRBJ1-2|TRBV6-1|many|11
CASSEFYGYTF
TGTGCCAGCAGTGAGTTCTATGGCTACACCTTC
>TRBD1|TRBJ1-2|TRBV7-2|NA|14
CASSWEQGALGYTF
TGTGCCAGCAGCTGGGAACAGGGGGCCTTAGGCTACACCTTC
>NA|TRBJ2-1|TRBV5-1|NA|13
CAGSPMGANEQFF
TGCGCCGGCAGCCCGATGGGGGCCAATGAGCAGTTCTTC
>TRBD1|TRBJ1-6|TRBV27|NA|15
CASSLSGTDNSPLHF
TGTGCCAGCAGTTTATCAGGGACAGATAATTCACCCCTCCACTTT
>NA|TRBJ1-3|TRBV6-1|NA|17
CASSTGMKRVSGNTIYF
TGTGCCAGCAGTACCGGAATGAAGAGGGTCTCTGGAAACACCATATATTTT
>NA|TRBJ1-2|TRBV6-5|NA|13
CASSLRANYGYTF
TGTGCCAGCAGTCTACGAGCTAACTATGGCTACACCTTC
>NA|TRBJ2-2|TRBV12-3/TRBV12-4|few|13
CASRPLGTGELFF
TGTGCCAGCAGACCGCTGGGGACCGGGGAGCTGTTTTTT